This entry concerns a single T cell receptor (beta chain). No antigen is known for it. The sample holds no much larger clone one base away, and base qualities are not on file. Library prep was done by multiplex PCR. Sequencing used an Illumina HiSeq 4000. TCR beta libraries were built with iRepertoire HTBI primers and Arm-PCR amplification of CDR3 regions. Gel purification was performed on PCR products prior to sequencing. On the study's bioinformatics: Across samples, around 58 TRBV and approximately 15 TRBJ segments were identified and used for gene usage analysis of CDR3 amino acid clonotypes. COPE and FqMerger were used to merge filtered high-quality paired reads into contigs. Contigs were aligned with BLAST to IMGT TRBV, TRBD and TRBJ reference genes, and CDR3 was defined per IMGT. Highly expanded clones were defined as clonotypes with a frequency above 0.1%. Shannon entropy served as the measure of repertoire diversity, while the Gini coefficient captured V-J evenness. A clonotype was considered public if more than one individual shared it. TCRdb ran its own pipeline on the public reads, namely fastp trimming at Q25 and MiXCR clone calling, and kept in-frame beta chains. One record per CDR3 amino acid sequence lists the most common genes and DNA. Clone size and V and J calls follow TCRdb, not the original study. The sample contains over 650,000 distinct CDR3 sequences, 25% to 30% of them found a single time. The biggest ten clones account for about 40% of the sample.

CDR1 SGHDN and CDR2 FVKESK were looked up in the germline V gene. Including cysteine and phenylalanine, the CDR3 has 16 amino acids. Solely the CDR3 DNA is kept, with 48 bases framed from the first base. Compared with germline, V lacks 6 bases and J lacks 7 bases; bases without a gene match: 9. The sample's time point label, in plain terms: persistent/refractory GD, antithyroid drugs over 5 years with positive TRAb. For both TCR sequencing and RNA sequencing, RNA was extracted from PBMCs using TRIzol. The diagnosis of Graves' disease was made according to American Thyroid Association guidelines. Recruitment of patients was carried out at an endocrinology department in Xi'an, China. Each patient gave 7 to 9.5 milliliters of peripheral blood, collected in an EDTA anticoagulant tube. Ficoll Paque Plus density gradient separation was used to isolate PBMCs, and no further T cell sorting was done. An Agilent 2100 Bioanalyzer and agarose gel were used to check RNA quality, and a NanoDrop 2000 was used to measure RNA concentration.

These data originate in a study of regulatory T cells in long-lasting Graves disease (dated by TCRdb to the early 2020s). Regarding the research as a whole: Persistent Graves' disease meant more than 5 years of antithyroid drug treatment with TSH receptor autoantibodies that stayed positive. The study was registered as a clinical trial and conducted in China. A total of about 33 samples underwent TCR sequencing, from some 13 patients with persistent Graves' disease and 20 patients with newly diagnosed Graves' disease. Peripheral blood TCR sequencing and RNA sequencing compared persistent Graves' disease patients with newly diagnosed Graves' disease patients. Persistent Graves' disease patients in the clinical cohort had taken antithyroid drugs for roughly ten years on average.

The paper's findings and limits, for the study overall: Sequencing and analysis were limited to the TCR beta chain. Preferential use of TRBV28, TRBJ1-2 and TRBJ2-5 was observed in persistent disease, whereas TRBV20-1 and TRBJ2-1 were favored in newly diagnosed disease. The study examined only peripheral blood because the primary lesion, thyroid tissue, could not be accessed. A larger number of public clonotypes was shared among persistent patients (about 2,700) than among newly diagnosed patients (approximately 1,000). Compared with newly diagnosed patients, patients with persistent Graves' disease had lower TCR Shannon entropy and fewer highly expanded clones, which suggests clonal expansion. As a limitation, the authors acknowledged that the small sample size may reduce accuracy.

Rearrangement joined TRBV14 to TRBJ2-2, and 12 bases in between align with TRBD1. The material sequenced was peripheral blood mononuclear cells (PBMCs), taken when the disease was refractory, from a patient treated with antithyroid drugs. The receptor comes from a female donor with Graves disease. At the DNA level, the sequence is TGTGCCAGCAGTCGGGGACAGGGGGCGCAACACGGGGAGCTGTTTTTT. The resulting protein is CASSRGQGAQHGELFF.